The 29 T cell receptor beta chains below all came from one sample that was sequenced in a study of a mutant IDH1 vaccine in newly diagnosed glioma. The table came from immunoSEQ multiplex PCR; TCRdb's copy has only in-frame clones and leaves some out. The data show around 34,000 clones, roughly 80% seen once. Their specific antigens are unknown. Indicated time point: week 23, last vaccination. Each dose delivered 300 ug of mutant IDH1 20-mer peptide subcutaneously with imiquimod. This specimen consisted of PBMCs, obtained from a glioma patient whose treatment included an IDH1 peptide vaccine. These receptor sequences come from a man in his forties with glioma.

This chain uses TRBV28 with TRBJ1-2; no firm D call. The CDR3 has 14 residues. With 4 bases removed from V and 5 bases from J, the gap between germline ends came to 14 bases. CDR1 MDHEN and CDR2 SYDVKM come from the germline V gene. The CDR3 region is CASSSPEDVYGYTF. The CDR3 DNA reads TGTGCCAGCAGTTCGCCGGAAGATGTTTATGGCTACACCTTC.

The rearrangement uses TRBV10-1 and TRBJ2-1; 11 nucleotides match TRBD2. Germline lookup yields CDR1 WNHNN and CDR2 SYGVQD (reference sequence). CDR3 length: 14 amino acids. The J segment lost 13 bases and the V segment lost 7 bases, leaving 12 bases of the junction unmatched. The CDR3 DNA reads as TGCGCCAGCACCCCAGGACTAGCGGGCACACCACAGTTCTTC. It encodes CASTPGLAGTPQFF.

This chain links TRBV29-1 with TRBJ2-7, with 7 nucleotides matching TRBD1. V was pared by 4 bases and J by 2 bases, with 8 bases of the junction left unmatched. The CDR3 runs to 14 residues. The germline V gene encodes CDR1 SQVTM and CDR2 ANQGSEA. CDR3 amino acids: CSVGGRGTTYEQYF. CDR3 DNA: TGCAGCGTTGGGGGCAGGGGGACAACCTACGAGCAGTACTTC.

The chain links TRBV7-9 to TRBJ2-5; D perhaps matches TRBD2 (5 bases). From germline, CDR1 is SEHNR and CDR2 FQNEAQ (reference sequence). This CDR3 region has 13 residues. The V gene lost 5 bases and the J gene lost 5 bases, with 12 bases spanning the gap. Here the CDR3 DNA reads TGTGCCAGCAGCGGAGGATCCGGGGAGACCCAGTACTTC. Protein product: CASSGGSGETQYF.

This clone was counted once. One end of the junction does not line up with germline, which may come from a read error. The CDR3 spells CASREDEREGF. The CDR3 DNA reads TGTGCCAGCAGGGAAGACGAGCGGGAGGGTTTC. The chain joins TRBV2 to TRBJ2-7, with 10 bases that match TRBD2. CDR3 length: 11 amino acids. Germline V lookup: CDR1 SNHLY, CDR2 FYNNEI.

The chain couples TRBV5-8 to TRBJ2-5; 8 nucleotides line up with TRBD2. Germline CDR1 is SGHTS and CDR2 is YDEGEE. There are 17 residues in the CDR3. The V segment lost 1 base and the J segment 2 bases; nucleotides outside the gene matches: 10. CDR3 DNA sequence: TGTGCCAGCAGCTTGACTAGGGCCCGGGAGGGGCAAGAGACCCAGTACTTC. The encoded protein is CASSLTRAREGQETQYF. The variable domain in full, with the rest retrieved from reference TRBV5-8 and TRBJ2-5, is EAGVTQSPTHLIKTRGQQATLRCSPISGHTSVYWYQQALGLGLQFLLWYDEGEERNRGNFPPRFSGRQFPNYSSELNVNALELEDSALYLCASSLTRAREGQETQYFGPGTRLLVL.

The rearrangement uses TRBV6-5 and TRBJ1-4, with D tentatively TRBD1 (6 bases). Germline assignment: CDR1 MNHEY and CDR2 SVGAGI. The CDR3 consists of 14 residues. V was cut by 8 bases and J by 4 bases, with 14 bases left in between. The CDR3 nucleotides read TGTGCCAGCCGGGCGGGGGGCCGTAATGAAAAACTGTTTTTT. Translated, it gives CASRAGGRNEKLFF.

This clone was seen more than once but under ten times. In nucleotides, the CDR3 is TGTGCCAGCAGCTCGAACAACTATGGCTACACCTTC. Amino acid sequence: CASSSNNYGYTF. The rearrangement links TRBV7-2 to TRBJ1-2; D gene ambiguous. V was cut by 4 bases and J by 2 bases, with 5 bases left in between. The germline V gene has CDR1 SGHTA and CDR2 FQGNSA. The CDR3 extends over 12 amino acids.

The chain has TRBV6-6 and TRBJ1-2; D is possibly TRBD1 (5 bases). Germline CDR1 MNHNY, CDR2 SVGAGI (reference sequence). Trimming stripped 5 bases from V and 4 bases from J, with 14 bases between. The CDR3 spans 14 residues. CDR3 nucleotides: TGTGCCAGCAGTCCCGGGGGAGTTCTCTATGGCTACACCTTC. This gives the protein CASSPGGVLYGYTF.

This sequence joins TRBV4-3 and TRBJ2-7, with 11 bases aligning to TRBD1. Trimming removed 3 bases from V and 2 bases from J; junction bases left unmatched: 3. CDR3 size: 15 residues. Germline V gene lookup returns CDR1 LGHNA and CDR2 YSLEER. This CDR3 reads CASSQGQGVPYEQYF. As DNA, the CDR3 is TGCGCCAGCAGCCAGGGACAGGGGGTCCCCTACGAGCAGTACTTC.

The V gene is TRBV4-2, the J gene TRBJ2-5; D gene ambiguous. Between the trimmed V and J ends, which lost 0 bases and 8 bases, there was a span of 13 bases. CDR1 is LGHNA and CDR2 is YNFKEQ in the germline V gene. CDR3 length: 14 residues. The DNA of the CDR3 is TGTGCCAGCAGCCAAGATTGGGCAGGTATAACCCAGTACTTC. Residues: CASSQDWAGITQYF.

The rearrangement joins TRBV18 to TRBJ1-2, with 10 bases matching TRBD1. The CDR3 spans 14 residues. Unmatched junction bases numbered 3, after V lost 5 bases and J lost 3 bases. Germline assignment: CDR1 KGHSH and CDR2 LQKENI. CDR3: CASSTTGGDYGYTF. The CDR3 DNA sequence: TGTGCCAGCTCAACGACAGGGGGCGACTATGGCTACACCTTC.

The chain has TRBV19 and TRBJ1-2; 11 positions agree with TRBD1. CDR3 length: 15 amino acids. The V and J ends lost 5 bases and 2 bases, in that order; junction bases with no gene match: 4. Per germline, CDR1 LNHDA and CDR2 SQIVND (reference sequence). The CDR3 DNA is TGTGCCAGTAGTGTCGGGACAGGGGGAAACTATGGCTACACCTTC. Translation: CASSVGTGGNYGYTF. The whole variable domain, remainder taken from reference TRBV19 and TRBJ1-2, is DGGITQSPKYLFRKEGQNVTLSCEQNLNHDAMYWYRQDPGQGLRLIYYSQIVNDFQKGDIAEGYSVSREKKESFPLTVTSAQKNPTAFYLCASSVGTGGNYGYTFGSGTRLTVV.

J is TRBJ1-1 and V is TRBV7-6; 8 positions agree with TRBD1. V shed 3 bases, J shed 2 bases, and the junction held 17 bases outside the gene matches. Germline CDR1 SGHVS, CDR2 FNYEAQ. The CDR3 runs to 19 residues. The CDR3 is CASSLSPSGGLNVNTEAFF. The CDR3 nucleotides are TGTGCCAGCAGCTTGAGCCCCTCAGGGGGCCTTAACGTTAACACTGAAGCTTTCTTT.

V and J are TRBV15 and TRBJ1-2, with D possibly TRBD1 on 6 matching bases. There are 17 residues in the CDR3. Germline assignment: CDR1 LNHNV and CDR2 YYDKDF (reference sequence). Trimming shortened V by 0 bases and J by 4 bases, and 18 bases separated the two germline ends. The DNA of the CDR3 is TGTGCCACCAGCAGAGATCGGACGGGGGGGCGGGTCTATGGCTACACCTTC. Its protein is CATSRDRTGGRVYGYTF.

V is TRBV5-1 and J is TRBJ2-2; 9 nucleotides align to TRBD2. The junction had 13 bases not matched to a gene; V was cut back by 4 bases and J by 3 bases. The CDR3 has 18 residues. Germline-derived CDR1 and CDR2 are SGHRS and YFSETQ. The CDR3 is CASSLLTLTSGYTGELFF. The CDR3 nucleotides are TGCGCCAGCAGCCTCCTTACCTTGACTAGCGGATACACCGGGGAGCTGTTTTTT.

This clone was detected once. This chain uses TRBV4-2 with TRBJ2-7; D gene uncertain. Trimming pared 1 base from V and 1 base from J, leaving 8 bases between. Per the germline V gene, CDR1 is LGHNA and CDR2 is YNFKEQ. This CDR3 is built from 14 residues. The CDR3 region is CASSQGGSSYEQYF. The CDR3 nucleotides read TGTGCCAGCAGCCAAGGGGGTTCATCCTACGAGCAGTACTTC.

A few counts support this clone. V is TRBV11-2 and J is TRBJ2-7; 9 bases fit TRBD1. With V trimmed by 1 base and J by 5 bases, 6 bases remained unmatched. The germline V gene has CDR1 SGHAT and CDR2 FQNNGV. The CDR3 length is 15 residues. This CDR3 reads CASSLVQGAHNEQYF. The CDR3 DNA reads TGTGCCAGCAGCTTAGTACAGGGGGCGCATAACGAGCAGTACTTC.

The V gene is TRBV15, the J gene TRBJ1-4; no clear D. The CDR3 runs to 13 residues. Trimming removed 0 bases from V and 8 bases from J, with 7 bases in between. Germline V gene sequence: CDR1 LNHNV, CDR2 YYDKDF (reference sequence). The CDR3 sequence is CATSREQTEKLFF. CDR3 coding DNA: TGTGCCACCAGCAGAGAGCAAACGGAAAAACTGTTTTTT.

This clone is medium-sized. The chain combines TRBV5-1 with TRBJ2-2, with TRBD1 matching over 11 bases. After removal of 5 bases from V and 7 bases from J, the junction contained 7 bases not matched to a gene. Looked up from germline, CDR1 is SGHRS and CDR2 is YFSETQ. The CDR3 length is 15 residues. The CDR3 loop reads CASSFGQGAYGELFF. The DNA for the CDR3 is TGCGCCAGCAGTTTTGGACAGGGGGCGTACGGGGAGCTGTTTTTT.

The chain couples TRBV6-1 to TRBJ2-3, with a tentative D call TRBD1 (6 bases). Trimming pared 7 bases from V and 5 bases from J, leaving 19 bases between. The germline V gene encodes CDR1 MNHNS and CDR2 SASEGT. The CDR3 extends over 15 amino acids. In DNA, the CDR3 is TGTGCCAGCACCACCCTTGGGGGCTCGGGAGATACGCAGTATTTT. It yields the protein CASTTLGGSGDTQYF.

The chain recombines TRBV9 with TRBJ1-4, with 8 bases identical to TRBD1. V lost 3 bases to trimming and J lost 8 bases; unmatched junction nucleotides: 6. Germline lookup yields CDR1 SGDLS and CDR2 YYNGEE. CDR3 length: 14 residues. Here the CDR3 DNA reads TGTGCCAGCAGCGCTCGGACAGGGAACGAAAAACTGTTTTTT. This translates into CASSARTGNEKLFF.

The chain combines TRBV18 with TRBJ1-6; no reliable D call. This CDR3 is built from 14 residues. Per germline, CDR1 KGHSH and CDR2 LQKENI. V was pared by 3 bases and J by 7 bases, with 10 bases between. CDR3 bases: TGTGCCAGCTCACCTTTACAGATAAATTCACCCCTCCACTTT. As protein: CASSPLQINSPLHF.

The rearrangement uses TRBV6-4 and TRBJ2-3, with TRBD2 matching 7 bases. CDR1 and CDR2 (germline): MRHNA, SNTAGT. The junction had 9 bases not matched to a gene; V was cut back by 4 bases and J by 5 bases. The CDR3 spans 15 residues. CDR3 DNA sequence: TGTGCCAGCAGTGCAGGGACTAACGAAAAAGATACGCAGTATTTT. Translating it yields CASSAGTNEKDTQYF.

The chain uses TRBV30 and TRBJ1-3; D gene uncertain. Germline V gene data show CDR1 as GTSNPN and CDR2 as SVGIG (reference sequence). V was cut by 6 bases and J by 8 bases, with 20 bases left in between. This CDR3 is built from 14 residues. Here the CDR3 DNA reads TGTGCCTGCCAAAGACTGGGCAGCAAAGACACCATATATTTT. Residues: CACQRLGSKDTIYF.

This clone is a singleton in its sample. The V call is TRBV5-6, the J call TRBJ2-7, with a weak D call TRBD1 (6 bases). Germline V lookup: CDR1 SGHDT, CDR2 YYEEEE. There are 12 residues in the CDR3. Trimming stripped 4 bases from V and 5 bases from J, with 10 bases between. CDR3 in amino acids: CASSPWDNEQYF. In DNA, the CDR3 is TGTGCCAGCAGCCCCTGGGACAACGAGCAGTACTTC.

J is TRBJ2-7 and V is TRBV19; no clear D. This CDR3 comprises 12 residues. V lost 4 bases and J lost 3, with 7 bases in between. Germline CDR1 reads LNHDA; CDR2 reads SQIVND (reference sequence). The CDR3 DNA sequence: TGTGCCAGTAGTAGGGCGAACTACGAGCAGTACTTC. This sequence encodes CASSRANYEQYF.

The chain is built from TRBV5-1 and TRBJ1-2; 8 bases line up with TRBD1. CDR3 size: 14 residues. Per germline, CDR1 SGHRS and CDR2 YFSETQ. V lost 3 bases to trimming and J lost 4 bases; unmatched junction nucleotides: 5. The CDR3 sequence: CASSSTGQGYGYTF. As DNA, the CDR3 is TGCGCCAGCAGCTCCACTGGACAGGGCTATGGCTACACCTTC.

The chain recombines TRBV30 with TRBJ2-1; D is unresolved. This CDR3 region has 14 residues. The V and J ends lost 3 bases and 6 bases respectively, with 15 bases between them. CDR1 GTSNPN and CDR2 SVGIG come from the germline V gene (reference sequence). Here the CDR3 reads CAWSADPLGNEQFF. In DNA form, the CDR3 reads TGTGCCTGGAGCGCAGATCCACTGGGCAATGAGCAGTTCTTC.